The 27 T cell receptor beta chains in this list originate from one sample, sequenced in a study of cytomegalovirus exposure and HLA in healthy donors. PCR was performed using 60 Vbeta and 13 Jbeta primers. TCRdb's copy holds only in-frame clones and misses some; the assay was immunoSEQ multiplex PCR. This table has fewer than 250,000 clones, over 60% appearing once. The sequenced material came from PBMCs. These receptors all come from a woman between 40 and 55 years old in good health and CMV-seronegative.

This chain links TRBV15 with TRBJ2-3; D is undetermined. This CDR3 contains 14 residues. Germline-derived CDR1 and CDR2 are LNHNV and YYDKDF (reference sequence). Trimming cost V 0 bases and J 7 bases, with 11 bases left between them. CDR3 DNA sequence: TGTGCCACCAGCAGAGAGGGCTCGAAGCATACGCAGTATTTT. Protein: CATSREGSKHTQYF.

V usage is TRBV7-2 and J usage is TRBJ1-5; 10 bases map to TRBD1. Germline CDR1 reads SGHTA; CDR2 reads FQGNSA. Trimming took 5 bases from V and 6 from J; bases not matched to a gene: 7. There are 15 residues in the CDR3. CDR3 sequence (DNA): TGTGCCAGCAGCGAGACGGACAGGGGGTTTCAGCCCCAGCATTTT. Protein: CASSETDRGFQPQHF.

The rearrangement uses TRBV19 and TRBJ1-5; TRBD1 matches at 9 bases. The ends lost 9 bases at V and 6 bases at J; junction bases unmatched: 12. Germline-derived CDR1 and CDR2 are LNHDA and SQIVND (reference sequence). This CDR3 spans 15 amino acids. The CDR3 sequence: CASHPTGGAGQPQHF. CDR3 DNA: TGTGCCAGCCACCCCACAGGGGGCGCGGGTCAGCCCCAGCATTTT.

The gene calls are TRBV29-1 and TRBJ2-5; 8 bases fit TRBD1. The CDR3 consists of 13 residues. Trimming took 7 bases from V and 4 from J; bases not matched to a gene: 8. CDR1 is SQVTM and CDR2 is ANQGSEA in the germline V gene. In DNA form, the CDR3 reads TGCAGCGCGAGGACAGGGAACGGAGAGACCCAGTACTTC. Its protein product is CSARTGNGETQYF.

The chain couples TRBV7-9 to TRBJ2-7, with 14 nucleotides matching TRBD2. The CDR3 is 15 amino acids. CDR1 and CDR2 (germline): SEHNR, FQNEAQ (reference sequence). Trimming at V came to 5 bases and at J to 7 bases, leaving 7 bases not matched to a gene. CDR3 nucleotides: TGTGCCAGCAGCCCCGGACTAGCGGGAGGTGAAGAGCAGTACTTC. It yields the protein CASSPGLAGGEEQYF. Full variable domain (rest looked up from reference TRBV7-9 and TRBJ2-7): DTGVSQNPRHKITKRGQNVTFRCDPISEHNRLYWYRQTLGQGPEFLTYFQNEAQLEKSRLLSDRFSAERPKGSFSTLEIQRTEQGDSAMYLCASSPGLAGGEEQYFGPGTRLTVT.

About this clone: An end of the junction differs from the germline gene, which may be a read error. The V gene is TRBV7-7, the J gene TRBJ2-3; 11 bases map to TRBD2. The CDR3 covers 16 residues. CDR1 is SSHAT, CDR2 FNYEAQ, per germline (reference sequence). In DNA, the CDR3 is TGTGCTAGCAGCCGTGGGACTAGCGGCATCACAGATACGCAGTATTTT. This encodes CASSRGTSGITDTQYF.

This clone was detected once. V usage is TRBV4-3 and J usage is TRBJ1-3, with D uncertain. The CDR3 consists of 17 residues. Germline assignment: CDR1 LGHNA and CDR2 YSLEER. V shed 0 bases and J shed 2 bases, with 14 bases lying between them. CDR3 loop: CASSQDPYPFTGNTIYF. DNA for the CDR3: TGCGCCAGCAGCCAAGATCCTTATCCGTTTACTGGAAACACCATATATTTT.

The table lists this clone with a count of one. J is TRBJ2-2 and V is TRBV5-1; D is possibly TRBD2 (5 bases). This CDR3 contains 14 residues. CDR1 and CDR2 from the germline V gene are SGHRS and YFSETQ. Trimming took off 0 bases at V and 5 bases at J, with 8 bases between the two ends. Here the CDR3 reads CASSLEEGTGELFF. CDR3 in DNA: TGCGCCAGCAGCTTGGAAGAGGGAACCGGGGAGCTGTTTTTT.

The rearrangement joins TRBV27 to TRBJ2-5, with 11 bases aligning to TRBD1. The tail of the sequence fits TRBJ2-7 better, so the J call may be wrong. CDR3 size: 14 residues. The germline CDR1 and CDR2 sequences are MNHEY and SMNVEV (reference sequence). This CDR3 reads CASSWADRGREQYF. The CDR3 DNA reads TGTGCCAGCAGTTGGGCGGACAGGGGGCGCGAGCAGTACTTC.

This chain links TRBV30 with TRBJ1-1; no reliable D call. The CDR3 spans 13 residues. The germline V gene encodes CDR1 GTSNPN and CDR2 SVGIG (reference sequence). V was pared by 3 bases and J by 4 bases, with 12 bases between. The CDR3 nucleotides are TGTGCCTGGAGCCGCGGCACGGTCACTGAAGCTTTCTTT. Protein: CAWSRGTVTEAFF.

This rearrangement joins TRBV15 to TRBJ1-3; no clear D. In germline, CDR1 is LNHNV, CDR2 YYDKDF (reference sequence). V was shortened by 6 bases and J by 0 bases, with 18 bases between the two germline ends. This CDR3 has 17 amino acids. The CDR3 here is CATRPKGGINSGNTIYF. CDR3 sequence (DNA): TGTGCCACCAGACCAAAGGGAGGGATAAACTCTGGAAACACCATATATTTT.

The chain is built from TRBV7-9 and TRBJ2-3; 8 bases fit TRBD2. The germline CDR1 and CDR2 sequences are SEHNR and FQNEAQ (reference sequence). V was clipped by 8 bases and J by 2 bases; unmatched bases: 3. The CDR3 has 13 residues. The CDR3 protein is CASPGGSTDTQYF. The CDR3 DNA is TGTGCCAGCCCGGGAGGGTCCACAGATACGCAGTATTTT.

V usage is TRBV25-1 and J usage is TRBJ2-1, with TRBD1 identical over 10 bases. This CDR3 is built from 14 residues. Germline V CDR1 and CDR2: MGHDK, SYGVNS. Trimming took 6 bases from V and 6 from J; bases not matched to a gene: 5. The CDR3 DNA reads TGTGCCAGCAGACCTGGACAGGGGGTCAATGAGCAGTTCTTC. Its protein is CASRPGQGVNEQFF.

This clone was seen just once. V usage is TRBV27 and J usage is TRBJ1-1; TRBD1 matches at 9 bases. The CDR3 spans 14 residues. Germline CDR1 reads MNHEY; CDR2 reads SMNVEV (reference sequence). The junction had 7 bases not matched to a gene; V was cut back by 6 bases and J by 5 bases. The CDR3, as DNA: TGTGCCAGCAGCCGGAACAGGGGGCGAACTGAAGCTTTCTTT. Translated, it gives CASSRNRGRTEAFF.

The chain employs TRBV5-4 and TRBJ1-1, with a possible D match to TRBD1 (5 bases). This CDR3 has 14 residues. Germline V lookup: CDR1 SGHNT, CDR2 YYREEE (reference sequence). Deletions cut 4 bases from V and 3 bases from J, with 13 bases between. The CDR3 reads CASSLDSRDTEAFF. The DNA of the CDR3 is TGTGCCAGCAGCCTCGACAGTCGGGACACTGAAGCTTTCTTT.

The V and J genes are TRBV4-1 and TRBJ1-4, with TRBD1 as a possible D gene (6 bases). The CDR3 totals 16 residues. V was clipped by 4 bases and J by 3 bases, with 15 bases between them. Per germline, CDR1 MGHRA and CDR2 YSYEKL. CDR3 residues: CASSLTGLGANEKLFF. The CDR3 DNA reads as TGCGCCAGCAGCCTCACAGGGTTAGGGGCTAATGAAAAACTGTTTTTT.

V usage is TRBV5-5 and J usage is TRBJ2-7, with D possibly being TRBD1 (5 bases). CDR3 size: 14 residues. The V end lost 4 bases, the J end lost 6 bases, and 17 bases lay between the germline ends. CDR1 SGHKS and CDR2 YYEKEE come from the germline V gene (reference sequence). The CDR3 reads CASSASLQGSEQYF. CDR3 nucleotide sequence: TGTGCCAGCAGCGCCAGCCTTCAGGGATCCGAGCAGTACTTC.

This chain connects TRBV6-5 to TRBJ2-7, with D hard to call. V was cut by 6 bases and J by 5 bases, with 20 bases left in between. The CDR3 extends over 15 amino acids. Germline V CDR1 and CDR2: MNHEY, SVGAGI. The CDR3 spells CASSPDTAGRNEQYF. CDR3 bases: TGTGCCAGCAGCCCAGACACAGCCGGTAGGAACGAGCAGTACTTC.

This sequence joins TRBV19 and TRBJ1-4, with 10 bases fitting TRBD1. The length of the CDR3 is 15 residues. Germline loops: CDR1 LNHDA, CDR2 SQIVND (reference sequence). The V gene end was trimmed by 4 bases and the J gene end by 5 bases; junction bases not matched to a gene: 4. CDR3 sequence reads: CASSSPGQGNEKLFF. Here the CDR3 DNA reads TGTGCCAGTAGTAGTCCGGGACAGGGGAATGAAAAACTGTTTTTT.

On this clone: Other DNA variants within this sample encode the same CDR3. The chain combines TRBV11-2 with TRBJ2-5; 8 bases are a match to TRBD2. Germline V gene lookup returns CDR1 SGHAT and CDR2 FQNNGV. The ends lost 5 bases at V and 0 bases at J; junction bases unmatched: 8. The CDR3 is made up of 16 amino acids. CDR3 protein: CASSPRLAPNQETQYF. The CDR3 nucleotides read TGTGCCAGCAGCCCCCGACTAGCGCCCAACCAAGAGACCCAGTACTTC.

This chain uses TRBV19 with TRBJ1-2; no clear D gene. CDR3 length: 14 residues. The V gene's germline CDR1 is LNHDA and CDR2 SQIVND (reference sequence). Trimming stripped 0 bases from V and 0 bases from J, with 5 bases between. The CDR3 reads CASSIDSANYGYTF. CDR3 DNA: TGTGCCAGTAGTATAGACAGTGCTAACTATGGCTACACCTTC.

By proportion, this clone is medium-sized (0.01 to 0.1%). V and J are TRBV6-6 and TRBJ1-1, with 11 bases lining up with TRBD1. The junction had 3 bases not matched to a gene; V was cut back by 4 bases and J by 5 bases. The CDR3 totals 14 residues. Germline CDR1 is MNHNY and CDR2 is SVGAGI (reference sequence). CDR3 DNA: TGTGCCAGCAGTTGGACAGGGGGCGGAACTGAAGCTTTCTTT. Amino acids: CASSWTGGGTEAFF.

This chain's CDR3 is CASSLGGRAGNEQFF. Written as DNA, the CDR3 is TGTGCCAGCAGCTTAGGTGGGAGGGCGGGTAATGAGCAGTTCTTC. The rearrangement links TRBV11-3 to TRBJ2-1, with TRBD2 matching over 7 bases. J lost 7 bases, V lost 1 base, and 7 bases had no gene match. Germline loops: CDR1 SGHNT, CDR2 YENEEA. There are 15 residues in the CDR3.

V usage is TRBV30 and J usage is TRBJ2-1; a possible D gene is TRBD1 (5 bases). CDR3 length equals 17 residues. Germline V lookup: CDR1 GTSNPN, CDR2 SVGIG (reference sequence). The V end lost 1 base, the J end lost 0 bases, and 16 bases lay between the germline ends. The CDR3 nucleotides are TGTGCCTGGAGTGGGGGCCGACTCAGAGGCTCCTACAATGAGCAGTTCTTC. Its translation is CAWSGGRLRGSYNEQFF. Complete variable domain (other parts from reference TRBV30 and TRBJ2-1): SQTIHQWPATLVQPVGSPLSLECTVEGTSNPNLYWYRQAAGRGLQLLFYSVGIGQISSEVPQNLSASRPQDRQFILSSKKLLLSDSGFYLCAWSGGRLRGSYNEQFFGPGTRLTVL.

V and J are TRBV27 and TRBJ1-5; D unresolved. The V end was cut by 4 bases, the J end by 5 bases, with 9 bases between. This CDR3 comprises 13 residues. Germline lookup yields CDR1 MNHEY and CDR2 SMNVEV (reference sequence). CDR3 sequence: CASSYQDDQPQHF. The CDR3 DNA follows: TGTGCCAGCAGTTACCAGGATGATCAGCCCCAGCATTTT.

A few counts support this clone. J is TRBJ2-1 and V is TRBV5-1; weak D call: TRBD2 (5 bases). The CDR3 spans 15 residues. CDR1 and CDR2 (germline): SGHRS, YFSETQ. Trimming left V 4 bases short and J 2 bases short, with 13 bases between. For the CDR3, the DNA is TGCGCCAGCAGCAATCAGCGGCGGGCCTACAATGAGCAGTTCTTC. Its translation: CASSNQRRAYNEQFF.

The chain employs TRBV5-1 and TRBJ2-5; 8 bases fit TRBD2. The CDR3 extends over 16 amino acids. V shed 0 bases, J shed 4 bases, and the junction held 8 bases outside the gene matches. Germline V gene data show CDR1 as SGHRS and CDR2 as YFSETQ. CDR3 nucleotide sequence: TGCGCCAGCAGCTTGGATTCGCTAGCGGGTTCAGAGACCCAGTACTTC. This codes for CASSLDSLAGSETQYF.